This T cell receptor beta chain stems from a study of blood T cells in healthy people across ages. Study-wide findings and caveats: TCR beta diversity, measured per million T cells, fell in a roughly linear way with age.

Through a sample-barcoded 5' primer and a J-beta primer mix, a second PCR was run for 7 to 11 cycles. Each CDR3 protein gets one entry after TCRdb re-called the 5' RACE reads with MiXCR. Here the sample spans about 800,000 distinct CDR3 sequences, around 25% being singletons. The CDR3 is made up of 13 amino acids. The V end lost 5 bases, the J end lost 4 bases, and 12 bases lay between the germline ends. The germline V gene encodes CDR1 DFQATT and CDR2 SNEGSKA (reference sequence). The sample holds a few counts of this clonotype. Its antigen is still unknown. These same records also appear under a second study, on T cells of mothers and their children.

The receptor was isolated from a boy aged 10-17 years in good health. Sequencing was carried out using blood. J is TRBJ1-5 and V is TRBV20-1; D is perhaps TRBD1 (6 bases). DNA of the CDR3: TGCAGTGCTCGGGACACCTTTAATCAGCCCCAGCATTTT. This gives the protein CSARDTFNQPQHF.